This T cell receptor beta chain derives from a study of beta chain features in type 1 diabetes. Study as a whole: The study examined 107,917,701 sorted cells across all samples.

The germline V gene has CDR1 SEHNR and CDR2 FQNEAQ (reference sequence). The ends were cut back, 1 base at V and 5 bases at J, with 11 bases in the middle. The CDR3 is made up of 15 amino acids. Expressed TCRB transcripts were sequenced because the entire RNA isolate underwent reverse transcription. TCRdb's copy holds only in-frame clones and misses some; the assay was immunoSEQ multiplex PCR. The sample carries 900,000 or so clones, 15% to 20% recorded once. This clone was seen only a few times. Sequencing was carried out using naive CD4+ T cells from blood. J is TRBJ2-2 and V is TRBV7-9, with D uncertain. The sequence was collected from a woman in her late teens or twenties in good health. The CDR3 spells CASSLGAQWTGELFF. DNA of the CDR3: TGTGCCAGCAGCTTAGGGGCCCAGTGGACCGGGGAGCTGTTTTTT.